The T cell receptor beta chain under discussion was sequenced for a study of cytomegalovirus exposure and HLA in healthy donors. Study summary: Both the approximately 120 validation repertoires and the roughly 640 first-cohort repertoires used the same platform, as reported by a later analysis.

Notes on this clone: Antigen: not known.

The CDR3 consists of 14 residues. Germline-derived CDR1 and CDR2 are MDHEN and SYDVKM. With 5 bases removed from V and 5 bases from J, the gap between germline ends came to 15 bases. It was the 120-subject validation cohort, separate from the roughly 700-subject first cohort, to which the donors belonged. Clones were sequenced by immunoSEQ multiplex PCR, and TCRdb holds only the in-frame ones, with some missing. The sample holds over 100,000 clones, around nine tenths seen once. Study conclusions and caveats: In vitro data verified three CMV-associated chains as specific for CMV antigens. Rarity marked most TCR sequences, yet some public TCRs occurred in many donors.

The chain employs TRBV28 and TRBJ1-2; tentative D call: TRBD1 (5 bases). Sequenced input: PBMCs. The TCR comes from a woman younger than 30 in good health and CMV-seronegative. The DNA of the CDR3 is TGTGCCAGCAGTCCCGCGGGGGGAAGGTATGGCTACACCTTC. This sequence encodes CASSPAGGRYGYTF.